The 29 T cell receptor beta chains below all came from one sample that was sequenced in a study of blood T cell repertoires in COVID-19. The assay was immunoSEQ multiplex PCR, and TCRdb's table has in-frame clones only and misses some. This sample yields under 200,000 clones, of which approximately 85% are seen a single time; 9.8% belongs to the top ten. Sequences were obtained from peripheral blood. These receptors all stem from a woman aged 80 or over with acute or convalescent COVID-19.

The V and J genes are TRBV7-2 and TRBJ2-7; the match to TRBD2 covers 13 bases. Looked up from germline, CDR1 is SGHTA and CDR2 is FQGNSA. The V segment lost 5 bases and the J segment 6 bases; nucleotides outside the gene matches: 4. The CDR3 totals 14 residues. CDR3 bases: TGTGCCAGCAGCACTAGCGGGAGGGGGAGCGAGCAGTACTTC. Encoded protein: CASSTSGRGSEQYF.

V gene TRBV24-1 combines with J gene TRBJ1-5; a possible D gene is TRBD1 (6 bases). Germline V lookup: CDR1 KGHDR, CDR2 SFDVKD. V was pared by 4 bases and J by 7 bases, with 10 bases between. The CDR3 is 13 residues long. CDR3 residues: CATSDGTNQPQHF. Here the CDR3 DNA reads TGTGCCACCAGTGACGGGACAAACCAGCCCCAGCATTTT.

The chain recombines TRBV7-8 with TRBJ2-3; D unclear. The CDR3 is 12 amino acids. Germline loops: CDR1 SGHVS, CDR2 FQNEAQ. V dropped 4 bases and J dropped 3 bases, with 5 bases sitting between them. The CDR3 DNA reads as TGTGCCAGCAGCTCACAAACAGATACGCAGTATTTT. Its protein product is CASSSQTDTQYF.

The CDR3 reads CASSLRGPNEKLFF. CDR3 in DNA: TGTGCCAGCAGCTTGAGGGGGCCTAATGAAAAACTGTTTTTT. The rearrangement links TRBV7-6 to TRBJ1-4; 7 nucleotides line up with TRBD1. The CDR3 covers 14 residues. The V and J ends lost 3 bases and 3 bases, in that order; junction bases with no gene match: 1. The germline V gene encodes CDR1 SGHVS and CDR2 FNYEAQ.

V gene TRBV5-5 combines with J gene TRBJ1-6; D might be TRBD1 (5 bases). Trimming left V 1 base short and J 9 bases short, with 11 bases between. The CDR3 consists of 14 residues. Germline-derived CDR1 and CDR2 are SGHKS and YYEKEE (reference sequence). The CDR3 DNA reads as TGTGCCAGCAGCTTGTCGACAGTTCTTTCACCCCTCCACTTT. It is translated as CASSLSTVLSPLHF.

V is TRBV5-4 and J is TRBJ1-2, with no clear D. This CDR3 has 15 residues. The V end was cut by 6 bases, the J end by 2 bases, with 17 bases between. Germline CDR1 is SGHNT and CDR2 is YYREEE (reference sequence). The CDR3 DNA follows: TGTGCCAGCACAGGAAGCGGCAATGGGAACTATGGCTACACCTTC. Protein product: CASTGSGNGNYGYTF.

The chain has TRBV2 and TRBJ2-1, with 8 bases aligning to TRBD1. V was clipped by 1 base and J by 6 bases; unmatched bases: 5. This CDR3 has 15 amino acids. The germline V gene has CDR1 SNHLY and CDR2 FYNNEI. The CDR3 is CASSEGGQELNEQFF. CDR3 nucleotides: TGTGCCAGCAGTGAAGGGGGACAGGAACTCAATGAGCAGTTCTTC.

V gene TRBV29-1 combines with J gene TRBJ1-1, with 7 bases fitting TRBD1. The CDR3 loop spans 15 amino acids. Germline loops: CDR1 SQVTM, CDR2 ANQGSEA. The J segment lost 1 base and the V segment lost 4 bases, leaving 9 bases of the junction unmatched. The CDR3 sequence: CSVGSSTGANTEAFF. CDR3 DNA sequence: TGCAGCGTTGGGAGCTCTACAGGGGCGAACACTGAAGCTTTCTTT.

V usage is TRBV4-3 and J usage is TRBJ1-1; TRBD1 agrees at 7 bases. Trimming at V came to 4 bases and at J to 4 bases, leaving 6 bases not matched to a gene. This CDR3 comprises 14 residues. The germline V gene encodes CDR1 LGHNA and CDR2 YSLEER. The CDR3 here is CASSRQGMGTEAFF. CDR3 DNA: TGCGCCAGCAGCCGACAGGGTATGGGCACTGAAGCTTTCTTT.

The chain joins TRBV5-5 to TRBJ2-7, with D possibly TRBD2 on 5 matching bases. V was clipped by 0 bases and J by 4 bases, with 14 bases between them. The V gene's germline CDR1 is SGHKS and CDR2 YYEKEE (reference sequence). The CDR3 runs 15 residues. Written as DNA, the CDR3 is TGTGCCAGCAGCTTGGCCCGGGGAGCGTGGTACGAGCAGTACTTC. Its translation: CASSLARGAWYEQYF.

The genes are TRBV7-9 and TRBJ2-5; D ambiguous. The CDR3 totals 13 residues. Trimming took off 5 bases at V and 4 bases at J, with 11 bases between the two ends. Germline CDR1 SEHNR, CDR2 FQNEAQ (reference sequence). DNA of the CDR3: TGTGCCAGCAGCCCCCCCCACGGAGAGACCCAGTACTTC. It codes for CASSPPHGETQYF.

This rearrangement joins TRBV3-1 (or the pseudogene TRBV3-2) to TRBJ2-2, with 14 bases lining up with TRBD2. The CDR3 sequence is 16 residues long. Per the germline V gene, CDR1 is LGHDT and CDR2 is YNNKEL (reference sequence). Trimming took 8 bases from V and 7 from J; bases not matched to a gene: 9. This CDR3 is CASRRLAGGPVGELFF. The CDR3 nucleotides are TGTGCCAGCCGTAGACTAGCGGGGGGGCCTGTCGGGGAGCTGTTTTTT.

The chain links TRBV3-1 (or the pseudogene TRBV3-2) to TRBJ1-1, with 8 positions matching TRBD1. CDR3 length: 15 residues. J lost 1 base, V lost 7 bases, and 8 bases had no gene match. CDR1 and CDR2 (germline): LGHDT, YNNKEL (reference sequence). The CDR3, as DNA: TGTGCCAGCACCCCTCGGGACAGGCGGAACACTGAAGCTTTCTTT. Its translation is CASTPRDRRNTEAFF.

The V and J genes are TRBV19 and TRBJ2-2, with D unclear. The CDR3 spans 13 residues. The ends were cut back, 5 bases at V and 6 bases at J, with 10 bases in the middle. Germline assignment: CDR1 LNHDA and CDR2 SQIVND (reference sequence). CDR3 coding DNA: TGTGCCAGTAGTTCGACAAGTCCCGGGGAGCTGTTTTTT. It specifies CASSSTSPGELFF.

This clone is a singleton in its sample. V is TRBV7-9 and J is TRBJ1-2, with D possibly being TRBD1 (5 bases). Germline CDR1 reads SEHNR; CDR2 reads FQNEAQ (reference sequence). Deletions cut 1 base from V and 6 bases from J, with 9 bases between. This CDR3 spans 13 amino acids. This chain's CDR3 is CASSLEQVDGYTF. The CDR3 coding sequence is TGTGCCAGCAGCTTAGAACAGGTAGATGGCTACACCTTC.

This clone has only a few counts. This chain connects TRBV21-1 to TRBJ1-1; the table assigns TRBD1, which was not confirmed against the DNA. TRBV21-1 is labeled a pseudogene. The CDR3 contains 20 residues. The CDR3 region is CASSKWGQLPPHDPNTEAFF. For the CDR3, the DNA is TGTGCCAGCAGCAAGTGGGGACAACTTCCCCCCCACGACCCGAACACTGAAGCTTTCTTT.

This clone was observed a single time. The chain carries TRBV6-5 and TRBJ1-5; 7 bases align to TRBD1. Germline V CDR1 and CDR2: MNHEY, SVGAGI. V shed 4 bases, J shed 6 bases, and the junction held 6 bases outside the gene matches. CDR3 size: 14 residues. In nucleotides, the CDR3 is TGTGCCAGCAGTTCAACAGGGGCGCGTCAGCCCCAGCATTTT. Encoded protein: CASSSTGARQPQHF.

This chain uses TRBV7-9 with TRBJ1-6; TRBD1 aligns across 7 bases. This CDR3 contains 15 residues. Trimming at V came to 3 bases and at J to 6 bases, leaving 5 bases not matched to a gene. Germline CDR1 reads SEHNR; CDR2 reads FQNEAQ (reference sequence). The CDR3 nucleotides read TGTGCCAGCAGCTTGGCCGGGACAGCTAATTCACCCCTCCACTTT. It specifies CASSLAGTANSPLHF.

This chain connects TRBV11-2 to TRBJ1-1, with TRBD1 identical over 7 bases. The trim removed 1 base at V and 11 bases at J, leaving 7 bases unmatched. There are 13 residues in the CDR3. The germline CDR1 and CDR2 sequences are SGHAT and FQNNGV. This CDR3 is CASSLAQDRLAFF. As DNA, the CDR3 is TGTGCCAGCAGCTTAGCTCAGGACAGGTTGGCTTTCTTT.

This clone occurred once. The chain joins TRBV6-2 or TRBV6-3 to TRBJ1-1; D gene ambiguous. This CDR3 is 14 amino acids long. Trimming left V 2 bases short and J 0 bases short, with 7 bases between. Germline values: CDR1 MNHEY, CDR2 SVGEGT. The CDR3 DNA reads as TGTGCCAGCAGTTACGAGGGAATGAACACTGAAGCTTTCTTT. This gives the protein CASSYEGMNTEAFF.

The V call is TRBV3-1 (or the pseudogene TRBV3-2), the J call TRBJ2-7, with a tentative D call TRBD1 (6 bases). Germline CDR1 LGHDT, CDR2 YNNKEL (reference sequence). V was trimmed by 0 bases and J by 12 bases, leaving 18 bases between them. The CDR3 is made up of 14 amino acids. The CDR3 sequence is CASSQDLGQPPWYF. The CDR3 bases are TGTGCCAGCAGCCAAGATCTCGGACAGCCCCCATGGTACTTC.

The chain recombines TRBV5-1 with TRBJ1-1, with a tentative D call TRBD1 (5 bases). V was shortened by 3 bases and J by 10 bases, with 19 bases between the two germline ends. The CDR3 is made up of 14 amino acids. In germline, CDR1 is SGHRS, CDR2 YFSETQ. The CDR3 sequence: CASSSTGPPERAFF. In nucleotides, the CDR3 is TGCGCCAGCAGCTCAACAGGCCCGCCCGAACGAGCTTTCTTT.

The chain carries TRBV2 and TRBJ2-2, with D possibly matching TRBD1 (5 bases). This CDR3 is built from 16 residues. Per the germline V gene, CDR1 is SNHLY and CDR2 is FYNNEI. V lost 5 bases and J 0 bases, leaving 13 bases between the germline ends. CDR3 bases: TGTGCCAGCAGTTATACAGGTCGGTCGAACACCGGGGAGCTGTTTTTT. It yields the protein CASSYTGRSNTGELFF.

The chain uses TRBV5-6 and TRBJ1-5, with D unresolved. Per germline, CDR1 SGHDT and CDR2 YYEEEE. This CDR3 comprises 17 residues. V lost 0 bases to trimming and J lost 5 bases, with 18 bases between them. CDR3 in amino acids: CASSLGQAQAKYQPQHF. DNA of the CDR3: TGTGCCAGCAGCTTGGGTCAGGCGCAGGCTAAATATCAGCCCCAGCATTTT.

This clone was seen only once. This chain uses TRBV7-2 with TRBJ2-7; weak D call: TRBD2 (6 bases). V was pared by 5 bases and J by 5 bases, with 10 bases between. Germline-derived CDR1 and CDR2 are SGHTA and FQGNSA. The CDR3 is 12 amino acids. This CDR3 reads CASSGGSHEQYF. Written as DNA, the CDR3 is TGTGCCAGCAGCGGGGGGTCCCACGAGCAGTACTTC.

This clone was seen many times. The chain links TRBV19 to TRBJ1-5; D is uncertain. This CDR3 region has 16 residues. Trimming removed 5 bases at V and 0 bases at J, with 14 bases between. In germline, CDR1 is LNHDA, CDR2 SQIVND (reference sequence). The CDR3 DNA is TGTGCCAGTAGTCGCGGGCAGGCAAATAGCAATCAGCCCCAGCATTTT. Its translation: CASSRGQANSNQPQHF.

The CDR3 reads CASSPTSGVIGELFF. As DNA, the CDR3 is TGTGCCAGCAGCCCGACCTCGGGGGTAATCGGGGAGCTGTTTTTT. This chain uses TRBV11-2 with TRBJ2-2; D is perhaps TRBD2 (6 bases). The CDR3 contains 15 residues. Trimming shortened V by 5 bases and J by 7 bases, and 17 bases separated the two germline ends. The germline gives CDR1 SGHAT, CDR2 FQNNGV.

The chain has TRBV7-9 and TRBJ1-5, with 7 nucleotides matching TRBD1. This CDR3 region has 16 residues. Germline assignment: CDR1 SEHNR and CDR2 FQNEAQ (reference sequence). V shed 1 base, J shed 1 base, and the junction held 4 bases outside the gene matches. The CDR3 nucleotides read TGTGCCAGCAGCTTAGGGGCAGGGGGGAGCAATCAGCCCCAGCATTTT. This translates into CASSLGAGGSNQPQHF.

The chain is built from TRBV5-1 and TRBJ1-6; 8 nucleotides line up with TRBD1. Trimming took 1 base from V and 0 from J; bases not matched to a gene: 6. This CDR3 is 18 amino acids long. Germline V gene sequence: CDR1 SGHRS, CDR2 YFSETQ. CDR3 loop: CASSLWDRPSSYNSPLHF. The DNA of the CDR3 is TGCGCCAGCAGCTTGTGGGACAGGCCGAGCTCCTATAATTCACCCCTCCACTTT.